The 11 T cell receptor beta chains given below trace back to one sample, sequenced in a study of T cell responses to AZD1222 COVID-19 vaccine. The repertoire was sequenced with immunoSEQ multiplex PCR; TCRdb's copy has only in-frame clones and lacks some. The table has some 55,000 clones, about 89% seen once. Sequences were derived from peripheral blood, sampled on day 0 of AZD1222 vaccination. The receptors come from an adult in good health.

The count of this clone is one. V and J are TRBV19 and TRBJ1-1; D gene uncertain. The CDR3 is made up of 14 amino acids. CDR1 and CDR2 (germline): LNHDA, SQIVND (reference sequence). V was trimmed by 5 bases and J by 1 base, leaving 11 bases between them. The CDR3 reads CASSPRTRNTEAFF. The CDR3 DNA reads as TGTGCCAGTAGTCCGAGGACGAGGAACACTGAAGCTTTCTTT.

The chain joins TRBV27 to TRBJ1-4; maybe TRBD1 (5 bases). Germline-derived CDR1 and CDR2 are MNHEY and SMNVEV (reference sequence). The V gene lost 5 bases and the J gene lost 5 bases, with 15 bases spanning the gap. This CDR3 comprises 15 residues. The CDR3 loop is CASSPTVITNEKLFF. DNA for the CDR3: TGTGCCAGCAGTCCGACAGTAATCACAAATGAAAAACTGTTTTTT. Variable domain in full (rest from reference TRBV27 and TRBJ1-4): EAQVTQNPRYLITVTGKKLTVTCSQNMNHEYMSWYRQDPGLGLRQIYYSMNVEVTDKGDVPEGYKVSRKEKRNFPLILESPSPNQTSLYFCASSPTVITNEKLFFGSGTQLSVL.

The genes are TRBV7-2 and TRBJ1-1; TRBD1 is a possible D gene (5 bases). With 4 bases removed from V and 4 bases from J, the gap between germline ends came to 13 bases. CDR1 and CDR2 (germline): SGHTA, FQGNSA. This CDR3 is 14 amino acids long. CDR3 residues: CASSSYGGGTEAFF. The CDR3 coding sequence is TGTGCCAGCAGCTCATATGGCGGGGGCACTGAAGCTTTCTTT.

V and J are TRBV4-1 and TRBJ2-7; TRBD1 or TRBD2 may be the D gene (5 bases each). Trimming pared 1 base from V and 2 bases from J, leaving 9 bases between. In germline, CDR1 is MGHRA, CDR2 YSYEKL. This CDR3 spans 14 amino acids. In DNA form, the CDR3 reads TGCGCCAGCAGCCAAGGGGACGGGACCTACGAGCAGTACTTC. Residues: CASSQGDGTYEQYF.

The chain recombines TRBV11-2 with TRBJ2-7; D is unclear. Germline V gene data show CDR1 as SGHAT and CDR2 as FQNNGV. V dropped 0 bases and J dropped 4 bases, with 4 bases sitting between them. The CDR3 is 12 residues long. Here the CDR3 DNA reads TGTGCCAGCAGCTTAGACAGATACGAGCAGTACTTC. Protein sequence: CASSLDRYEQYF.

The chain combines TRBV7-2 with TRBJ2-1; 7 bases fit TRBD2. The CDR3 totals 15 residues. CDR1 is SGHTA, CDR2 FQGNSA, per germline. V was clipped by 1 base and J by 4 bases; unmatched bases: 4. Here the CDR3 DNA reads TGTGCCAGCAGCTTAGTGGCTAGCGGATACAATGAGCAGTTCTTC. Translating it yields CASSLVASGYNEQFF.

The chain is built from TRBV4-2 and TRBJ2-3, with a weak D call TRBD2 (5 bases). This CDR3 is built from 17 residues. V dropped 0 bases and J dropped 0 bases, with 13 bases sitting between them. Germline V gene sequence: CDR1 LGHNA, CDR2 YNFKEQ. The CDR3 nucleotides read TGTGCCAGCAGCCAAGAGGGGAGTGGGCCTAGCACAGATACGCAGTATTTT. Its protein is CASSQEGSGPSTDTQYF.

This rearrangement joins TRBV24-1 to TRBJ2-2; TRBD1 matches at 8 bases. The CDR3 spans 13 residues. Germline CDR1 and CDR2: KGHDR and SFDVKD. The trim removed 9 bases at V and 8 bases at J, leaving 7 bases unmatched. As DNA, the CDR3 is TGTGCCACCGCAGGGGGCGCAAGAGGGGAGCTGTTTTTT. It codes for CATAGGARGELFF.

This clone appeared a single time. The J gene is TRBJ2-5, the V gene TRBV5-1; D not certain. The CDR3 sequence is 13 residues long. Trimming removed 5 bases at V and 2 bases at J, with 10 bases between. Germline V lookup: CDR1 SGHRS, CDR2 YFSETQ. The CDR3 DNA is TGCGCCAGCAGTAACGGCTGGCAAGAGACCCAGTACTTC. Its translation is CASSNGWQETQYF.

This clone was found a few times. The gene calls are TRBV7-8 and TRBJ1-5; D is undetermined. The V and J ends lost 4 bases and 0 bases respectively, with 10 bases between them. The CDR3 consists of 15 residues. The germline V gene has CDR1 SGHVS and CDR2 FQNEAQ. DNA for the CDR3: TGTGCCAGCAGCTCGCAACCTACTAGCAATCAGCCCCAGCATTTT. Residues: CASSSQPTSNQPQHF. The whole variable domain, filled in from reference TRBV7-8 and TRBJ1-5, reads GAGVSQSPRYKVAKRGQDVALRCDPISGHVSLFWYQQALGQGPEFLTYFQNEAQLDKSGLPSDRFFAERPEGSVSTLKIQRTQQEDSAVYLCASSSQPTSNQPQHFGDGTRLSIL.

The count of this clone is one. This sequence joins TRBV7-2 and TRBJ2-1; 10 bases fit TRBD2. Germline CDR1 SGHTA, CDR2 FQGNSA. This CDR3 is built from 15 residues. J was trimmed by 7 bases and V by 5 bases; bases with no gene match: 8. CDR3 protein: CASSPSGRATNEQFF. DNA of the CDR3: TGTGCCAGCAGCCCCAGCGGGAGGGCCACTAATGAGCAGTTCTTC.